The rows below give T cell receptor beta chains drawn from one sample of a study of T-cell memory formation after mild COVID-19. MiXCR, run by TCRdb on the 5' RACE reads, gives a single entry per CDR3 protein. The sample carries some 68,000 distinct CDR3 sequences, approximately 16% recorded once. Specimen: PBMCs or a T cell subset sorted from them (not recorded which). The receptors derive from an adult woman who had mild COVID-19 (a few samples of this study predate the infection). Cell type and time point are not known. CDR3s include the opening cysteine and the closing phenylalanine or tryptophan. The D gene is left open where the match is weak. Clone size, where shown, is once, few, many, or a class for clones that have expanded.

j_gene | len | v_gene | d_gene | abundance | CDR3nt | CDR3aa
TRBJ2-1 | 20 | TRBV19 | NA | NA | TGTGCCAGTAGTATAAGATTGAGGTGGGAGGCCAGAGTAGCCCACAATGAGCAGTTCTTC | CASSIRLRWEARVAHNEQFF
TRBJ2-3 | 16 | TRBV9 | TRBD2 | NA | TGTGCCAGCAGTGGAAGACTAGCGGGCATCACAGATACGCAGTATTTT | CASSGRLAGITDTQYF
TRBJ2-6 | 16 | TRBV6-2/TRBV6-3 | NA | few | TGTGCCAGCAGTTACCTACAGCCCTCTGGGGCCAACGTCCTGACTTTC | CASSYLQPSGANVLTF
TRBJ1-1 | 13 | TRBV30 | NA | NA | TGTGCCTGGAGGGAACAGGTGAACACTGAAGCTTTCTTT | CAWREQVNTEAFF
TRBJ1-2 | 13 | TRBV24-1 | NA | few | TGTGCCACCTCACGGACAGACTTAAGCGGCTACACCTTC | CATSRTDLSGYTF
TRBJ2-1 | 12 | TRBV7-9 | NA | NA | TGTGCCAGCAGCGGCGGACTTTCTGAGCAGTTCTTC | CASSGGLSEQFF
TRBJ2-7 | 13 | TRBV9 | NA | NA | TGTGCCAGCAGCGTAGAACAGGGTGACGAGCAGTACTTC | CASSVEQGDEQYF
TRBJ1-1 | 15 | TRBV4-1 | TRBD1 | few | TGCGCCAGCAGCCAAGAGGCCCAGGGGGCCAGTGAAGCTTTCTTT | CASSQEAQGASEAFF
TRBJ2-1 | 20 | TRBV3-1 | TRBD2 | NA | TGTGCCAGCAGCCAAGAAAGGCCCGAACCTTTAGCGGGGGACTACAATGAGCAGTTCTTC | CASSQERPEPLAGDYNEQFF
TRBJ2-1 | 14 | TRBV6-5 | TRBD1 | NA | TGTGCCAGCAACCGACAGGGAACCTACAATGAGCAGTTCTTC | CASNRQGTYNEQFF
TRBJ2-1 | 13 | TRBV7-2 | NA | NA | TGTGCCAGCAGCCCTTCGGGTTACGATGAGCAGTTCTTC | CASSPSGYDEQFF
TRBJ2-3 | 18 | TRBV5-1 | TRBD2 | NA | TGCGCCAGCAGCTTGGAGGGGGGACTAGCGGGCCCCTCAGATACGCAGTATTTT | CASSLEGGLAGPSDTQYF
TRBJ2-2 | 17 | TRBV24-1 | NA | NA | TGTGCCACCAGTGATTTGCTGGGGGGCTCGAACACCGGGGAGCTGTTTTTT | CATSDLLGGSNTGELFF
TRBJ2-2 | 17 | TRBV5-1 | NA | many | TGCGCCAGCAGCTTGGTTCCCAGCGGGCACAACACCGGGGAGCTGTTTTTT | CASSLVPSGHNTGELFF
TRBJ2-3 | 16 | TRBV7-9 | NA | few | TGTGCCAGCAGCCCCGGGCCAGCCGAAGTCACAGATACGCAGTATTTT | CASSPGPAEVTDTQYF
TRBJ2-1 | 16 | TRBV7-9 | NA | NA | TGTGCCAGCAGCCAAATTGGGGGACCCAAGTACAATGAGCAGTTCTTC | CASSQIGGPKYNEQFF
TRBJ2-1 | 16 | TRBV9 | NA | NA | TGTGCCAGCAGCGACAGGGACCTGGGGCTACACAATGAGCAGTTCTTC | CASSDRDLGLHNEQFF
TRBJ2-2 | 13 | TRBV7-9 | TRBD1 | NA | TGTGCCAGCAGCTACAGGGGAACCGGGGAGCTGTTTTTT | CASSYRGTGELFF
TRBJ2-5 | 14 | TRBV15 | NA | NA | TGTGCCACCAGCTCGACGGACTACCAAGAGACCCAGTACTTC | CATSSTDYQETQYF
TRBJ2-1 | 16 | TRBV7-6 | TRBD1 | few | TGTGCCAGCAGCTTCGAGACAGGGAGCTCCTACAATGAGCAGTTCTTC | CASSFETGSSYNEQFF
TRBJ2-1 | 16 | TRBV20-1 | TRBD2 | NA | TGCAGTGCGACACAGACTAGCGGAGGCCTCTACAATGAGCAGTTCTTC | CSATQTSGGLYNEQFF
TRBJ2-1 | 15 | TRBV12-3/TRBV12-4 | TRBD2 | many | TGCGCCAGCAGCTTGGCGGGAGGGCCCTACAATGAGCAGTTCTTC | CASSLAGGPYNEQFF
TRBJ2-7 | 14 | TRBV19 | TRBD2 | NA | TGTGCCAGTAGTATTTCGGGAGGCGGCTACGAGCAGTACTTC | CASSISGGGYEQYF
TRBJ2-3 | 12 | TRBV5-5 | NA | few | TGTGCCAGCAGCCAGGGACCTAATACGCAGTATTTT | CASSQGPNTQYF
TRBJ2-5 | 14 | TRBV7-8 | NA | few | TGTGCCAGCAGCTTAGACGAGGTCTTTTCGACCCAGTACTTC | CASSLDEVFSTQYF
TRBJ2-1 | 13 | TRBV12-3/TRBV12-4 | NA | NA | TGTGCCAGCAGTTTAGGCGTAGACAATGAGCAGTTCTTC | CASSLGVDNEQFF
TRBJ2-5 | 17 | TRBV12-3/TRBV12-4 | TRBD2 | NA | TGTGCCAGCAGTTTGGTGACTAGCGGGAGATCGGATGAGACCCAGTACTTC | CASSLVTSGRSDETQYF
TRBJ2-1 | 15 | TRBV20-1 | TRBD2 | few | TGCAGTGCTAGTTCCCTTAGCGGGCGAGGGAATGAGCAGTTCTTC | CSASSLSGRGNEQFF
TRBJ2-7 | 12 | TRBV13 | NA | many | TGTGCCAGCAGCCTAACCGGGACACCGGGGTACTTC | CASSLTGTPGYF
TRBJ2-7 | 16 | TRBV4-1 | TRBD1 | NA | TGCGCCAGCAGCCAAGATCCGGGACAGGAGGCCTACGAGCAGTACTTC | CASSQDPGQEAYEQYF
TRBJ1-2 | 13 | TRBV20-1 | TRBD1 | NA | TGCAGTGCTCCCGCTGACAGGGCTGAAGGCTACACCTTC | CSAPADRAEGYTF
TRBJ2-6 | 17 | TRBV4-3 | NA | NA | TGCGCCAGCAGCCAAGATGGGGGAGGTTCTGGGGCCAACGTCCTGACTTTC | CASSQDGGGSGANVLTF
TRBJ2-2 | 16 | TRBV29-1 | TRBD1 | NA | TGCAGCGCTTCATATGCCGGGACAGCGAACACCGGGGAGCTGTTTTTT | CSASYAGTANTGELFF
TRBJ2-7 | 15 | TRBV11-1 | NA | many | TGTGCCAGCAGATTTAGGGGTACCTACTCCTACGAGCAGTACTTC | CASRFRGTYSYEQYF
TRBJ2-2 | 16 | TRBV7-3 | NA | NA | TGTGCCAGCAGCCGGGGGCCCGCTTTGAACACCGGGGAGCTGTTTTTT | CASSRGPALNTGELFF
TRBJ2-1 | 14 | TRBV12-5 | TRBD2 | NA | TGTGCTAGTGGTACCGCGGGACTAGCCTATGAGCAGTTCTTC | CASGTAGLAYEQFF
TRBJ2-7 | 13 | TRBV20-1 | NA | NA | TGCAGTGCTAGAGATGGACGGATCTACGAGCAGTACTTC | CSARDGRIYEQYF
TRBJ2-4 | 17 | TRBV4-1 | NA | few | TGCGCCAGCAGCCAAGATCGCGCCGGAGCGGCCAAAAACATTCAGTACTTC | CASSQDRAGAAKNIQYF
TRBJ2-1 | 16 | TRBV7-6 | NA | few | TGTGCCAGCAGTAACAGAGGTCTGACTAGTGCGAATGAGCAGTTCTTC | CASSNRGLTSANEQFF
TRBJ1-1 | 16 | TRBV9 | NA | NA | TGTGCCAGCAGCCCCGGCGGGTATAACAGTAACACTGAAGCTTTCTTT | CASSPGGYNSNTEAFF
TRBJ2-7 | 14 | TRBV27 | TRBD2 | NA | TGTGCCAGCAGTTTCGCGGGGACTACCTACGAGCAGTACTTC | CASSFAGTTYEQYF
TRBJ1-1 | 13 | TRBV5-6 | NA | few | TGTGCCAGCAGCACGGGACTGAACACTGAAGCTTTCTTT | CASSTGLNTEAFF
TRBJ2-7 | 14 | TRBV29-1 | NA | few | TGCAGCGTTCAGCCGGGGGACTCCACGGGCGAGCAGTACTTC | CSVQPGDSTGEQYF
TRBJ2-7 | 15 | TRBV5-1 | TRBD2 | few | TGCGCCAGCAGCTTGTGGGCTAGCGGGGAATACGAGCAGTACTTC | CASSLWASGEYEQYF
TRBJ2-1 | 15 | TRBV6-5 | TRBD1 | NA | TGTGCCAGCAGTTTCTACAGGGGGGACTACAATGAGCAGTTCTTC | CASSFYRGDYNEQFF
TRBJ2-7 | 14 | TRBV29-1 | TRBD1 | NA | TGCAGCGTGGAAACCGGGACAGGATCCTACGAGCAGTACTTC | CSVETGTGSYEQYF
TRBJ2-5 | 15 | TRBV5-1 | TRBD1 | NA | TGCGCCAGCAGCCCGGGACAGGGGGCCGGAGAGACCCAGTACTTC | CASSPGQGAGETQYF
TRBJ2-5 | 11 | TRBV7-9 | TRBD1 | few | TGTGCCAGCAGCTTAGGACAGGGAGAGCGGTTC | CASSLGQGERF
TRBJ2-6 | 16 | TRBV15 | NA | few | TGTGCCACCAGCAGAGATCAGGACTCTGGGGCCAACGTCCTGACTTTC | CATSRDQDSGANVLTF
TRBJ2-3 | 15 | TRBV12-3/TRBV12-4 | NA | few | TGTGCCAGCAGTTCCTGGACTGCCCCCACAGATACGCAGTATTTT | CASSSWTAPTDTQYF
TRBJ2-7 | 12 | TRBV2 | NA | NA | TGTGCCAGCAGTGGTGAATTGTATGAGCAGTACTTC | CASSGELYEQYF
TRBJ2-3 | 11 | TRBV25-1 | NA | NA | TGTGCCAGCAGTTCGCGAGATACGCAGTATTTT | CASSSRDTQYF
TRBJ2-1 | 14 | TRBV7-9 | TRBD2 | many | TGTGCCAGCAGCTTGACTAGCGGCTACAATGAGCAGTTCTTC | CASSLTSGYNEQFF
TRBJ2-1 | 14 | TRBV11-2 | NA | once | TGTGCCAGCAGCTTCGACTCTGGGCCCGGGGGGCAGTTCTTC | CASSFDSGPGGQFF
TRBJ2-7 | 15 | TRBV10-2 | TRBD2 | few | TGCGCCAGCAGCGTCTCCGGGACTAGCGGCTACGAGCAGTACTTC | CASSVSGTSGYEQYF
TRBJ1-1 | 15 | TRBV7-9 | NA | NA | TGTGCCAGCAGCTTAGTGGACCGGGGGTATCTGGAAGCTTTCTTT | CASSLVDRGYLEAFF
TRBJ2-7 | 14 | TRBV27 | TRBD2 | few | TGTGCCAGCAGTTGGACTAGCGACTCCTACGAGCAGTACTTC | CASSWTSDSYEQYF
TRBJ2-3 | 23 | TRBV4-1 | TRBD2 | NA | TGCGCCAGCAGCCAAGCCTCGCTTTCAACTAGCGGGGGCCCGGGCCGGCTCACAGATACGCAGTATTTT | CASSQASLSTSGGPGRLTDTQYF
TRBJ1-2 | 14 | TRBV6-5 | NA | NA | TGTGCCAGCAGTTACACGGTGGGAGGCTATGGCTACACCTTC | CASSYTVGGYGYTF